Listed here are 29 T cell receptor beta chains from one sample, sequenced in a study of T cell responses to AZD1222 COVID-19 vaccine. Profiled with immunoSEQ multiplex PCR; TCRdb holds only in-frame clones, not every one. The table has some 100,000 clones, 85% to 90% seen once. Here the sequenced sample was peripheral blood, taken 28 days after the second AZD1222 dose. The receptors originated from an adult who received the AZD1222 COVID-19 vaccine.

V gene TRBV29-1 combines with J gene TRBJ2-7, with TRBD1 matching over 10 bases. V lost 6 bases and J lost 3; bases outside the gene matches: 8. The CDR3 runs 14 residues. Germline V lookup: CDR1 SQVTM, CDR2 ANQGSEA. CDR3 DNA sequence: TGCAGCGTGGGCGGGGACAGGGGATACTACGAGCAGTACTTC. Its translation is CSVGGDRGYYEQYF.

This chain joins TRBV2 and TRBJ2-1, with a tentative D call TRBD1 (6 bases). Trimming shortened V by 9 bases and J by 6 bases, and 15 bases separated the two germline ends. Germline V gives CDR1 SNHLY, CDR2 FYNNEI. The CDR3 length is 13 residues. CDR3 DNA sequence: TGTGCCAGTGCCCAACAGGGAGTCAATGAGCAGTTCTTC. Its translation is CASAQQGVNEQFF.

The rearrangement joins TRBV6-5 to TRBJ2-5; TRBD1 matches at 7 bases. Germline trimming cut 7 bases from V and 4 bases from J; bases unmatched to any gene: 3. Germline V lookup: CDR1 MNHEY, CDR2 SVGAGI. CDR3 length: 12 amino acids. The CDR3 loop is CASKGARETQYF. In DNA, the CDR3 is TGTGCCAGCAAGGGGGCCCGAGAGACCCAGTACTTC.

This chain uses TRBV5-4 with TRBJ2-3, with 13 bases aligning to TRBD2. Germline-derived CDR1 and CDR2 are SGHNT and YYREEE (reference sequence). Trimming removed 4 bases from V and 5 bases from J; junction bases left unmatched: 7. The CDR3 consists of 16 residues. The CDR3 DNA sequence: TGTGCCAGCAGCCGGACTAGCGGGAGCCCCCGAGATACGCAGTATTTT. Protein: CASSRTSGSPRDTQYF.

This clone was observed a few times. V is TRBV29-1 and J is TRBJ2-1; unclear D gene. The germline V gene has CDR1 SQVTM and CDR2 ANQGSEA. The CDR3 length is 12 residues. Trimming removed 4 bases at V and 9 bases at J, with 13 bases between. CDR3 DNA: TGCAGCGTTGGGCTCCTAACGGGTGAGCAGTTCTTC. Its translation: CSVGLLTGEQFF.

The chain employs TRBV7-2 and TRBJ2-5, with D maybe TRBD1 (6 bases). The CDR3 loop spans 17 amino acids. The V end was cut by 3 bases, the J end by 3 bases, with 20 bases between. CDR1 and CDR2 (germline): SGHTA, FQGNSA. The DNA of the CDR3 is TGTGCCAGCAGCTTTGGGCGGGTGCTGGGGGCGAAAGAGACCCAGTACTTC. Amino acid sequence: CASSFGRVLGAKETQYF.

This chain links TRBV6-2 or TRBV6-3 with TRBJ1-5; D might be TRBD1 (6 bases). The ends were cut back, 5 bases at V and 0 bases at J, with 11 bases in the middle. The CDR3 has 15 residues. The V gene's germline CDR1 is MNHEY and CDR2 SVGEGT. The CDR3 bases are TGTGCCAGCAGTCCCGGGACAAATAGCAATCAGCCCCAGCATTTT. Translating it yields CASSPGTNSNQPQHF.

This clone appeared a single time. The chain combines TRBV30 with TRBJ2-1; maybe TRBD1 (6 bases). Germline V CDR1 and CDR2: GTSNPN, SVGIG (reference sequence). CDR3 size: 12 residues. Trimming stripped 2 bases from V and 8 bases from J, with 10 bases between. CDR3 amino acids: CAWSQGGHEQFF. DNA for the CDR3: TGTGCCTGGAGTCAAGGGGGACATGAGCAGTTCTTC.

The chain has TRBV5-8 and TRBJ2-1; 9 bases map to TRBD1. The germline CDR1 and CDR2 sequences are SGHTS and YDEGEE. V lost 4 bases, J lost 3 bases, and 11 bases stayed unmatched. This CDR3 has 17 residues. DNA of the CDR3: TGTGCCAGCAGCACCGTTGGGGAGGGACAGGGCTACAATGAGCAGTTCTTC. Residues: CASSTVGEGQGYNEQFF.

This chain connects TRBV14 to TRBJ1-1, with unresolved D. The CDR3 is made up of 15 amino acids. Deletions cut 1 base from V and 4 bases from J, with 13 bases between. Per germline, CDR1 SGHDN and CDR2 FVKESK. The CDR3 coding sequence is TGTGCCAGCAGCCAAGCTTCAGGCCGAGGCACTGAAGCTTTCTTT. Protein product: CASSQASGRGTEAFF.

This rearrangement joins TRBV28 to TRBJ2-1; a possible D gene is TRBD1 (5 bases). The germline V gene has CDR1 MDHEN and CDR2 SYDVKM. V was shortened by 2 bases and J by 2 bases, with 7 bases between the two germline ends. The CDR3 has 14 residues. The CDR3 spells CASSLKQAYNEQFF. CDR3 nucleotide sequence: TGTGCCAGCAGTTTAAAACAGGCCTACAATGAGCAGTTCTTC. Drawing the rest from reference TRBV28 and TRBJ2-1, the complete variable domain is DVKVTQSSRYLVKRTGEKVFLECVQDMDHENMFWYRQDPGLGLRLIYFSYDVKMKEKGDIPEGYSVSREKKERFSLILESASTNQTSMYLCASSLKQAYNEQFFGPGTRLTVL.

This chain uses TRBV19 with TRBJ1-1; D is perhaps TRBD1 (5 bases). V shed 10 bases and J shed 1 base, with 10 bases lying between them. The CDR3 spans 12 residues. Germline loops: CDR1 LNHDA, CDR2 SQIVND (reference sequence). The CDR3 region has the DNA TGTGCCACTCGAACAGGGAACACTGAAGCTTTCTTT. It codes for CATRTGNTEAFF.

The chain carries TRBV10-3 and TRBJ2-7; 7 bases map to TRBD1. Germline V gives CDR1 ENHRY, CDR2 SYGVKD. V lost 10 bases and J lost 0; bases outside the gene matches: 12. This CDR3 has 15 amino acids. The DNA for the CDR3 is TGTGCCACCGCCCCCGGACAGGTTATCTCCTACGAGCAGTACTTC. Its translation: CATAPGQVISYEQYF.

The genes are TRBV7-3 and TRBJ1-3, with 9 bases aligning to TRBD1. CDR3 length equals 19 residues. V shed 5 bases and J 4 bases; nucleotides not matched to a gene: 18. Germline-derived CDR1 and CDR2 are SGHTA and FQGTGA. The CDR3 DNA is TGTGCCAGCAGCCCGGCGGGACAGGGAATATTCGGGCGGGGAAACACCATATATTTT. This encodes CASSPAGQGIFGRGNTIYF.

The rearrangement joins TRBV15 to TRBJ2-5; 10 nucleotides align to TRBD1. Germline V gene lookup returns CDR1 LNHNV and CDR2 YYDKDF (reference sequence). CDR3 length: 15 residues. The V segment lost 4 bases and the J segment 2 bases; nucleotides outside the gene matches: 4. CDR3 bases: TGTGCCACCAGCACCTGGACAGGGGGTCAAGAGACCCAGTACTTC. This sequence encodes CATSTWTGGQETQYF.

The chain's CDR3 is CAISEPSDTPGETQYF. In DNA form, the CDR3 reads TGTGCCATCAGTGAGCCATCCGACACGCCAGGAGAGACCCAGTACTTC. The rearrangement joins TRBV10-3 to TRBJ2-5, with no clear D. Per germline, CDR1 ENHRY and CDR2 SYGVKD. Trimming stripped 2 bases from V and 4 bases from J, with 17 bases between. This CDR3 is built from 16 residues.

This chain links TRBV11-2 with TRBJ2-1; D not resolved. The CDR3 covers 11 residues. Germline V lookup: CDR1 SGHAT, CDR2 FQNNGV. The V and J ends lost 2 bases and 8 bases respectively, with 4 bases between them. CDR3 residues: CASSLLHEQFF. The CDR3 DNA reads TGTGCCAGCAGCTTATTGCATGAGCAGTTCTTC.

V and J are TRBV7-3 and TRBJ2-7; D is possibly TRBD1 (5 bases). The V gene's germline CDR1 is SGHTA and CDR2 FQGTGA. Trimming pared 2 bases from V and 5 bases from J, leaving 16 bases between. This CDR3 is 15 amino acids long. The CDR3 DNA follows: TGTGCCAGCAGCTTAGGGCAGGGATATCGCCACGAGCAGTACTTC. The encoded protein is CASSLGQGYRHEQYF.

V gene TRBV6-4 combines with J gene TRBJ2-1; 7 bases are shared with TRBD1. Per germline, CDR1 MRHNA and CDR2 SNTAGT. V lost 4 bases to trimming and J lost 7 bases; unmatched junction nucleotides: 13. The CDR3 has 16 residues. CDR3 nucleotides: TGTGCCAGCAGTGTCTCCTCGGACAGGTTTTCAAATGAGCAGTTCTTC. Protein sequence: CASSVSSDRFSNEQFF.

The J gene is TRBJ2-2, the V gene TRBV7-2; D not certain. The CDR3 runs to 17 residues. Trimming took 3 bases from V and 2 from J, leaving 16 bases between them. The germline CDR1 and CDR2 sequences are SGHTA and FQGNSA. The DNA for the CDR3 is TGTGCCAGCAGCTTTTATGGCGGAACCCCAAACACCGGGGAGCTGTTTTTT. Translation: CASSFYGGTPNTGELFF.

The rearrangement uses TRBV5-1 and TRBJ1-6; 7 positions match TRBD1. Trimming at V came to 4 bases and at J to 9 bases, leaving 13 bases not matched to a gene. This CDR3 comprises 16 residues. Germline V CDR1 and CDR2: SGHRS, YFSETQ. The DNA of the CDR3 is TGCGCCAGCAGCCCGAGTCCGGGACAGACGGGTTCACCCCTCCACTTT. Its translation is CASSPSPGQTGSPLHF.

The chain's CDR3 is CASSVGNRGIHEQYF. DNA of the CDR3: TGTGCCAGCAGCGTAGGTAACAGGGGGATCCACGAGCAGTACTTC. V usage is TRBV9 and J usage is TRBJ2-7; 8 positions agree with TRBD1. The germline V gene encodes CDR1 SGDLS and CDR2 YYNGEE. The CDR3 has 15 amino acids. The trim removed 0 bases at V and 5 bases at J, leaving 7 bases unmatched.

This clone is a singleton in its sample. This chain connects TRBV9 to TRBJ2-1; no firm D call. The CDR3 totals 15 residues. V was trimmed by 3 bases and J by 0 bases, leaving 10 bases between them. Germline V gene sequence: CDR1 SGDLS, CDR2 YYNGEE. The CDR3 loop reads CASSAPSHSYNEQFF. The CDR3 DNA is TGTGCCAGCAGCGCACCTTCCCACTCCTACAATGAGCAGTTCTTC. The full variable domain, in which reference TRBV9 and TRBJ2-1 provide the parts outside the CDR3, is DSGVTQTPKHLITATGQRVTLRCSPRSGDLSVYWYQQSLDQGLQFLIQYYNGEERAKGNILERFSAQQFPDLHSELNLSSLELGDSALYFCASSAPSHSYNEQFFGPGTRLTVL.

The chain employs TRBV27 and TRBJ2-7, with 8 positions matching TRBD2. The V gene's germline CDR1 is MNHEY and CDR2 SMNVEV (reference sequence). The length of the CDR3 is 14 residues. J was trimmed by 2 bases and V by 1 base; bases with no gene match: 1. The DNA for the CDR3 is TGTGCCAGCAGTTTATACGGGGGGGCCTACGAGCAGTACTTC. It codes for CASSLYGGAYEQYF.

The chain employs TRBV6-1 and TRBJ1-1, with D perhaps matching TRBD1 (6 bases). Germline CDR1 reads MNHNS; CDR2 reads SASEGT. This CDR3 has 16 residues. Trimming left V 4 bases short and J 1 base short, with 16 bases between. CDR3 region: CASSATKGGANTEAFF. As DNA, the CDR3 is TGTGCCAGCAGTGCGACCAAGGGGGGTGCGAACACTGAAGCTTTCTTT.

The V gene is TRBV21-1, the J gene TRBJ1-1. TRBV21-1 is classified as a pseudogene. CDR3 length: 17 amino acids. The CDR3 DNA sequence: TGTGCCAGCAGCACCCTTGAGGACGGGCGAATGAACACTGAAGCTTTCTTT. Amino acids: CASSTLEDGRMNTEAFF.

A few counts support this clone. This chain links TRBV5-1 with TRBJ1-2; no definite D call. The CDR3 spans 14 residues. Trimming left V 5 bases short and J 2 bases short, with 13 bases between. Germline CDR1 reads SGHRS; CDR2 reads YFSETQ. The CDR3 coding sequence is TGCGCCAGCAGTGGCCAGGTTGGGAACTATGGCTACACCTTC. The encoded protein is CASSGQVGNYGYTF.

The rearrangement uses TRBV4-1 and TRBJ2-4, with D possibly TRBD2 on 6 matching bases. Germline V gene lookup returns CDR1 MGHRA and CDR2 YSYEKL. Trimming cost V 4 bases and J 3 bases, with 13 bases left between them. The CDR3 consists of 15 residues. The CDR3 DNA sequence: TGCGCCAGCAGCCCAGAGCGGGTGGTCAAAAACATTCAGTACTTC. Encoded protein: CASSPERVVKNIQYF.

CDR3 sequence reads: CASSFPSQDTQYF. The CDR3 DNA reads TGTGCCAGCAGCTTTCCTAGTCAAGATACGCAGTATTTT. V gene TRBV5-4 combines with J gene TRBJ2-3, with D uncertain. With 2 bases removed from V and 5 bases from J, the gap between germline ends came to 9 bases. This CDR3 contains 13 residues. Germline V gene sequence: CDR1 SGHNT, CDR2 YYREEE (reference sequence). Looking up the rest from reference TRBV5-4 and TRBJ2-3 gives the full variable domain: ETGVTQSPTHLIKTRGQQVTLRCSSQSGHNTVSWYQQALGQGPQFIFQYYREEENGRGNFPPRFSGLQFPNYSSELNVNALELDDSALYLCASSFPSQDTQYFGPGTRLTVL.